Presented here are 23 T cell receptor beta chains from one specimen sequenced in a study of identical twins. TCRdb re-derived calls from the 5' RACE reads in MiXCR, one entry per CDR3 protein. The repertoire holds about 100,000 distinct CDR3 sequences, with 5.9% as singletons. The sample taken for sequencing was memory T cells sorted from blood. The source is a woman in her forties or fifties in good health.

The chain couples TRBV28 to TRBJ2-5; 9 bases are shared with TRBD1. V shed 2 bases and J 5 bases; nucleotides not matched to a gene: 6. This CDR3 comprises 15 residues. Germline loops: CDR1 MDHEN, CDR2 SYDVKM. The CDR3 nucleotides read TGTGCCAGCAGTTTAGGGACAGGGAGGAGCGAGACCCAGTACTTC. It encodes CASSLGTGRSETQYF.

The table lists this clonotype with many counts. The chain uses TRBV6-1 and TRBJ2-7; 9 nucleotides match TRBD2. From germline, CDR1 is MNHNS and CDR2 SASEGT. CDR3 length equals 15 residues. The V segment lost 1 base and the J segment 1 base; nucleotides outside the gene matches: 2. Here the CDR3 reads CASSEETSGSYEQYF. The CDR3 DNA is TGTGCCAGCAGTGAAGAGACTAGCGGTTCCTACGAGCAGTACTTC.

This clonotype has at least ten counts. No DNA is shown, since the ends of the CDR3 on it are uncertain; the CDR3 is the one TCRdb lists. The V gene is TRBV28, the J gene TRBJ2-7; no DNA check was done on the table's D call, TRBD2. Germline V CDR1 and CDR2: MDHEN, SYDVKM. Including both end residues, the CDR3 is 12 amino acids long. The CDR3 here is CASSVGPGTTYF.

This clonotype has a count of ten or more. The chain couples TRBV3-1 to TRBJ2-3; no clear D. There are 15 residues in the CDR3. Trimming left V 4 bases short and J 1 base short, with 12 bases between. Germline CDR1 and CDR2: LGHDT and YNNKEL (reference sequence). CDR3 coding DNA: TGTGCCAGCAGCCCTCTGACTGGCGGCACAGATACGCAGTATTTT. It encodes CASSPLTGGTDTQYF.

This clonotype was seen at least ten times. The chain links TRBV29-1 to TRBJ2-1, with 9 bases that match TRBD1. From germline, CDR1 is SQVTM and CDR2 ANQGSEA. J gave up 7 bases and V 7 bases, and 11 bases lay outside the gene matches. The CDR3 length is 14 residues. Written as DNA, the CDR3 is TGCAGCGCTTTAGGGACAGGGTTCGTTAATGAGCAGTTCTTC. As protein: CSALGTGFVNEQFF.

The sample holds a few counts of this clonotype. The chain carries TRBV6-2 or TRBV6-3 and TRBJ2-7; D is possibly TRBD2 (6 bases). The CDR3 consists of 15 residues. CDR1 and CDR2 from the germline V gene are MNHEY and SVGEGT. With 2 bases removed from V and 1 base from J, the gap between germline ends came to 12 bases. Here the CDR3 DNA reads TGTGCCAGCAGTTACGGCGGGGATCTGTCCTACGAGCAGTACGTC. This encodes CASSYGGDLSYEQYV.

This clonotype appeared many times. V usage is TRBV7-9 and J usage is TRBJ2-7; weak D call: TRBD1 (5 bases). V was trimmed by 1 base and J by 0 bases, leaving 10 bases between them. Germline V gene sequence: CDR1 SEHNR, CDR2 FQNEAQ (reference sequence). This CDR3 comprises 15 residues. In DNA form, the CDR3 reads TGTGCCAGCAGCTTAGGGACAAAAGCCTCCTACGAGCAGTACGTC. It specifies CASSLGTKASYEQYV.

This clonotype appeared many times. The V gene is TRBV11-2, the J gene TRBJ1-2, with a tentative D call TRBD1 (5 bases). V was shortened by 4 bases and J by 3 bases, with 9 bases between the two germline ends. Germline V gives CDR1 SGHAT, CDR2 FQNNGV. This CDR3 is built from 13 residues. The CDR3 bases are TGTGCCAGCAGCTCCTGGGGGGACTATGGCTACACCTTC. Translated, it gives CASSSWGDYGYTF.

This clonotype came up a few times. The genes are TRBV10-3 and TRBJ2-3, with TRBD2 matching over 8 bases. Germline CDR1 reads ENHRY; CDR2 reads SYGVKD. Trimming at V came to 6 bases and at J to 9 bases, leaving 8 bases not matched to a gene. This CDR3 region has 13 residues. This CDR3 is CAIREAGEGTQYF. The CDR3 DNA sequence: TGTGCCATCAGGGAAGCGGGAGAGGGCACGCAGTATTTT.

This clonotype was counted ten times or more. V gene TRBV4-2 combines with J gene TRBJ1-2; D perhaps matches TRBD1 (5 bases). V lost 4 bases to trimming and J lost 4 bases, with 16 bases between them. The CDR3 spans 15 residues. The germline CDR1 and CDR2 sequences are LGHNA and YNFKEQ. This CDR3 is CASSPRGQGTYGYTF. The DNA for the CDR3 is TGTGCCAGCAGCCCCAGAGGTCAGGGTACCTATGGCTACACCTTC.

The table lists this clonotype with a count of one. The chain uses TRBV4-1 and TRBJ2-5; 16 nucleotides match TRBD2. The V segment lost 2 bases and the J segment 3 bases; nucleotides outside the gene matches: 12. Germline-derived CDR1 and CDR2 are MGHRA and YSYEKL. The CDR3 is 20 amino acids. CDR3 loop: CASSQTTGTSGRATEETQYF. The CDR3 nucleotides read TGCGCCAGCAGCCAAACGACCGGGACTAGCGGGAGGGCCACGGAAGAGACCCAGTACTTC.

This CDR3 reads CASSLDGSSYTEAFF. The CDR3 DNA is TGTGCCAGCAGCTTGGACGGCAGCTCTTACACTGAAGCTTTCTTT. The chain links TRBV11-2 to TRBJ1-1; D is unresolved. V lost 3 bases and J lost 3, with 14 bases in between. Germline lookup yields CDR1 SGHAT and CDR2 FQNNGV. The CDR3 length is 15 residues.

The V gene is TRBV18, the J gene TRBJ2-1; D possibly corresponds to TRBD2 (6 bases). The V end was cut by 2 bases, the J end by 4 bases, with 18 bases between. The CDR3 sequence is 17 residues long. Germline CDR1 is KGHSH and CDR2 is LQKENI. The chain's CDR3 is CASSPENSGGPYNEQFF. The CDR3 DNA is TGTGCCAGCTCACCAGAAAATTCCGGGGGTCCGTACAATGAGCAGTTCTTC.

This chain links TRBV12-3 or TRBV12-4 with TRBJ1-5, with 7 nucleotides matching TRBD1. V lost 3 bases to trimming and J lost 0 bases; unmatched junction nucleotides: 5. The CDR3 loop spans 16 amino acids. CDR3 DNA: TGTGCCAGCAGTTTGGAGGGACAGAATAGCAATCAGCCCCAGCATTTT. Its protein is CASSLEGQNSNQPQHF.

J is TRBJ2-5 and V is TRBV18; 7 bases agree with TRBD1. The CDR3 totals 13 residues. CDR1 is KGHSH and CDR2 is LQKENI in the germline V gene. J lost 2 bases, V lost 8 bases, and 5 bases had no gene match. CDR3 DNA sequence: TGTGCCAGCCTGGACAGGCCTCAAGAGACCCAGTACTTC. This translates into CASLDRPQETQYF.

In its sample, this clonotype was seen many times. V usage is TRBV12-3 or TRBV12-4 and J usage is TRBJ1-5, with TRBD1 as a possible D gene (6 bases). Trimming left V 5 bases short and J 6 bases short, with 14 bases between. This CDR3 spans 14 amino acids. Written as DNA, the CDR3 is TGTGCCAGCAGTCCCGTGACAGGAGGTCAGCCCCAGCATTTT. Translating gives CASSPVTGGQPQHF.

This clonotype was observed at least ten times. CDR3 in DNA: TGCGCCAGCAGCCAAGGAAGCCGGGTCTTAGAAGAGACCCAGTACTTC. It is translated as CASSQGSRVLEETQYF. This chain connects TRBV4-1 to TRBJ2-5, with D unresolved. There are 16 residues in the CDR3. The V gene lost 1 base and the J gene lost 3 bases, with 15 bases spanning the gap. The germline V gene encodes CDR1 MGHRA and CDR2 YSYEKL.

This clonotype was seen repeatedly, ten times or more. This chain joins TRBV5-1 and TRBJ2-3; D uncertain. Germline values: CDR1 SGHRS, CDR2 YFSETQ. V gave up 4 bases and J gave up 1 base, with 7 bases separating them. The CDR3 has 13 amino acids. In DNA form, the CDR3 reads TGCGCCAGCAGCCGCGGTGGCACAGATACGCAGTATTTT. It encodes CASSRGGTDTQYF.

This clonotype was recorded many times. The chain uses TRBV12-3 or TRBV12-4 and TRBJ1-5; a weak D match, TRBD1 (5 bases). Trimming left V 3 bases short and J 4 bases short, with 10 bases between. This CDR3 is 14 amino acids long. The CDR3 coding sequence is TGTGCCAGCAGTTTCGACAGTCGGAATCAGCCCCAGCATTTT. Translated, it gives CASSFDSRNQPQHF.

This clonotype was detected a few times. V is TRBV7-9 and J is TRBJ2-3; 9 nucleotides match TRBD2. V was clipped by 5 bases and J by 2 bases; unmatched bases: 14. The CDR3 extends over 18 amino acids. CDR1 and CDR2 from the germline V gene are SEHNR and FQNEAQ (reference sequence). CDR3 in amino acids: CASSLRLLAGVDTDTQYF. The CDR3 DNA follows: TGTGCCAGCAGCCTTCGGTTGTTAGCGGGAGTAGACACAGATACGCAGTATTTT.

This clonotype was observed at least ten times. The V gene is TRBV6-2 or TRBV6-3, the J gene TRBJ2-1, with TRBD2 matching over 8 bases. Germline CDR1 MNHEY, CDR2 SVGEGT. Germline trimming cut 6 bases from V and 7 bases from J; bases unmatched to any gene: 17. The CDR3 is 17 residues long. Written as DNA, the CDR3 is TGTGCCAGCAGAGACAGCGGGAGACGGGGGATGGGTAATGAGCAGTTCTTC. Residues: CASRDSGRRGMGNEQFF.

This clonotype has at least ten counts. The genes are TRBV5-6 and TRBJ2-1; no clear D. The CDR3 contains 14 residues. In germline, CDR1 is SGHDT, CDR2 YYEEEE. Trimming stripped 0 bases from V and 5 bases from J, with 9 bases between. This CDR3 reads CASSLGRKNNEQFF. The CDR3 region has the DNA TGTGCCAGCAGCTTGGGACGGAAAAACAATGAGCAGTTCTTC.

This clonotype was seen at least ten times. The DNA of the CDR3 is TGTGCCAGCGCTCCCGACTTCTCTCTAGCAGTCACGCAGTATTTT. It yields the protein CASAPDFSLAVTQYF. The chain uses TRBV7-9 and TRBJ2-3; tentatively, D is TRBD2 (5 bases). Germline V gene sequence: CDR1 SEHNR, CDR2 FQNEAQ (reference sequence). Trimming pared 8 bases from V and 9 bases from J, leaving 24 bases between. This CDR3 has 15 amino acids.